The clone carrying this T cell receptor beta chain has only a few counts. Its antigen remains unidentified. This sample was taken from a study of CD4+ T cells in melanoma. Deletions cut 7 bases from V and 4 bases from J, with 23 bases between. CDR1 is SGHTS and CDR2 is YDEGEE in the germline V gene. CDR3 size: 16 residues. Measured with immunoSEQ multiplex PCR; TCRdb has only the in-frame clones, and not every one. The sample has about 140,000 clones, 80% to 95% seen once. General observations from the study: Reportedly, melanoma neoantigen-specific CD4+ T cells showed varied differentiation states. CD8+ T cell, macrophage and B cell function reportedly correlated with neoantigen-specific CD4+ T cells.

J is TRBJ1-2 and V is TRBV5-8, with TRBD1 as a possible D gene (6 bases). The sequence derives from a human donor with melanoma. The CDR3 loop reads CASHSGTGRGVYGYTF. For the CDR3, the DNA is TGTGCCAGCCACTCCGGGACTGGCAGGGGCGTCTATGGCTACACCTTC.